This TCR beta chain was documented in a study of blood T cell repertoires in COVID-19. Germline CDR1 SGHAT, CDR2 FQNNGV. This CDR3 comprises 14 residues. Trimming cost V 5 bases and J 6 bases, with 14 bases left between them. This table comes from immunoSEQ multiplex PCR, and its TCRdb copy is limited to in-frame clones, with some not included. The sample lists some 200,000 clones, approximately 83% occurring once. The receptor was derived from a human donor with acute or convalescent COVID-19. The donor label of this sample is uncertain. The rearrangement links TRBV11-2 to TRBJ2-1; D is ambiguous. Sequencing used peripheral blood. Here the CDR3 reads CASSPLGIPNEQFF. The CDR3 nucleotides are TGTGCCAGCAGCCCCCTAGGAATCCCCAATGAGCAGTTCTTC.